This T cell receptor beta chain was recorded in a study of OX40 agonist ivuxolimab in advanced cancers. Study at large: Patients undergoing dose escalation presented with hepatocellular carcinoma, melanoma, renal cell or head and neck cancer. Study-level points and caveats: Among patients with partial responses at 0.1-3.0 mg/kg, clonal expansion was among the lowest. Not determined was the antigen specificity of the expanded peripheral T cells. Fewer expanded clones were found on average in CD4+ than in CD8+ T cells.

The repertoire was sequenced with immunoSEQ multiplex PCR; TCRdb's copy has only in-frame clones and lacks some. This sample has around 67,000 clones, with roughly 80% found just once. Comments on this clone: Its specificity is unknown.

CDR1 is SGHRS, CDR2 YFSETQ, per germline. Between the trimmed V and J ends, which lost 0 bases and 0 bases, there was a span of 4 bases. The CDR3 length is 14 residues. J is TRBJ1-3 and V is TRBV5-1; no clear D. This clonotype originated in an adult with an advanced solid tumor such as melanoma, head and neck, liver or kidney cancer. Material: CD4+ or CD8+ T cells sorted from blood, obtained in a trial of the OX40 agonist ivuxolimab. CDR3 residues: CASSLDLSGNTIYF. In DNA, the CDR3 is TGCGCCAGCAGCTTGGACCTCTCTGGAAACACCATATATTTT.